A single sample is the source of the 26 T cell receptor beta chains below, sequenced in a study of cytomegalovirus exposure and HLA in healthy donors. The primer mix had 60 Vbeta and 13 Jbeta primers. The assay was immunoSEQ multiplex PCR, and TCRdb's table has in-frame clones only and misses some. The table includes over 200,000 clones, approximately 84% detected once. The sequenced sample consisted of PBMCs. The receptors were gathered from a woman between 35 and 50 years old in good health and CMV-seronegative.

The rearrangement links TRBV10-3 to TRBJ1-1, with D maybe TRBD1 (6 bases). The CDR3 is 12 amino acids. Germline V gene sequence: CDR1 ENHRY, CDR2 SYGVKD. Trimming left V 10 bases short and J 1 base short, with 10 bases between. CDR3 residues: CATTDRNTEAFF. The DNA for the CDR3 is TGTGCCACGACGGACAGGAACACTGAAGCTTTCTTT.

The chain uses TRBV28 and TRBJ2-5; TRBD2 matches at 10 bases. The end of the DNA is better explained by TRBJ2-7, so the J call may be wrong. Germline CDR1 MDHEN, CDR2 SYDVKM. The CDR3 runs to 15 residues. The CDR3 DNA sequence: TGTGCCAGCAGTTCTTTAGCGGGGGGTATTTACGAGCAGTACTTC. Translation gives CASSSLAGGIYEQYF.

The chain recombines TRBV11-3 with TRBJ1-1; 8 bases map to TRBD1. The ends lost 6 bases at V and 0 bases at J; junction bases unmatched: 6. Germline V gene lookup returns CDR1 SGHNT and CDR2 YENEEA. The CDR3 has 15 amino acids. In DNA, the CDR3 is TGTGCCAGCAGGGACCCGGGACAGGTGAACACTGAAGCTTTCTTT. As protein: CASRDPGQVNTEAFF.

The CDR3 nucleotides read TGCAGCGTAACGGGACACTCGAACACTGAAGCTTTCTTT. Its protein product is CSVTGHSNTEAFF. J is TRBJ1-1 and V is TRBV29-1; a possible D gene is TRBD1 (6 bases). CDR3 length: 13 residues. Trimming took off 6 bases at V and 1 base at J, with 12 bases between the two ends. From germline, CDR1 is SQVTM and CDR2 ANQGSEA.

V and J are TRBV12-5 and TRBJ2-3; D gene unclear. Germline V gives CDR1 LGHNT, CDR2 FRNRAP. This CDR3 comprises 13 residues. Trimming removed 7 bases at V and 0 bases at J, with 8 bases between. The CDR3 bases are TGTGCTAGTGACAAAAGAAGCACAGATACGCAGTATTTT. It codes for CASDKRSTDTQYF. Filled out from reference TRBV12-5 and TRBJ2-3, the complete variable domain reads DARVTQTPRHKVTEMGQEVTMRCQPILGHNTVFWYRQTMMQGLELLAYFRNRAPLDDSGMPKDRFSAEMPDATLATLKIQPSEPRDSAVYFCASDKRSTDTQYFGPGTRLTVL.

This rearrangement joins TRBV6-1 to TRBJ2-2, with TRBD1 as a possible D gene (6 bases). The CDR3 runs 15 residues. The germline CDR1 and CDR2 sequences are MNHNS and SASEGT. The V gene lost 6 bases and the J gene lost 6 bases, with 17 bases spanning the gap. DNA of the CDR3: TGTGCCAGCAGCCCACAGGGAGCTTCTTCCGGGGAGCTGTTTTTT. This translates into CASSPQGASSGELFF.

The chain uses TRBV11-1 and TRBJ2-5, with a possible D match to TRBD2 (5 bases). Germline V lookup: CDR1 SGHAT, CDR2 FQDESV (reference sequence). The V end lost 6 bases, the J end lost 3 bases, and 14 bases lay between the germline ends. This CDR3 region has 14 residues. CDR3 protein: CASSPTLAEETQYF. The CDR3 coding sequence is TGTGCCAGCAGTCCCACTCTAGCAGAAGAGACCCAGTACTTC.

The gene calls are TRBV29-1 and TRBJ1-1; D possibly corresponds to TRBD1 (5 bases). Germline-derived CDR1 and CDR2 are SQVTM and ANQGSEA. The V end was cut by 4 bases, the J end by 3 bases, with 9 bases between. This CDR3 spans 12 amino acids. In DNA, the CDR3 is TGCAGCGTTGTGACAGAGTACACTGAAGCTTTCTTT. Protein sequence: CSVVTEYTEAFF.

The chain has TRBV6-5 and TRBJ2-5; TRBD1 matches 9 bases. This CDR3 has 15 residues. Losses at the gene ends were 7 bases for V and 4 bases for J; bases not matched to a gene: 10. In germline, CDR1 is MNHEY, CDR2 SVGAGI. The CDR3 nucleotides read TGTGCCAGCATCCCCCCGGGACAGGGCTCAGAGACCCAGTACTTC. Amino acids: CASIPPGQGSETQYF.

This chain connects TRBV19 to TRBJ1-5; D ambiguous. V lost 9 bases to trimming and J lost 3 bases, with 12 bases between them. Germline CDR1 LNHDA, CDR2 SQIVND (reference sequence). This CDR3 comprises 13 residues. The CDR3, as DNA: TGTGCCAGCAAACGGAGTATCAATCAGCCCCAGCATTTT. It yields the protein CASKRSINQPQHF. Full variable domain (remainder filled in from reference TRBV19 and TRBJ1-5): DGGITQSPKYLFRKEGQNVTLSCEQNLNHDAMYWYRQDPGQGLRLIYYSQIVNDFQKGDIAEGYSVSREKKESFPLTVTSAQKNPTAFYLCASKRSINQPQHFGDGTRLSIL.

This clone was seen once. Here the CDR3 reads CASSSGQATNEKLFF. The DNA of the CDR3 is TGTGCCAGCAGTTCGGGACAGGCAACTAATGAAAAACTGTTTTTT. The chain uses TRBV28 and TRBJ1-4, with 8 bases identical to TRBD1. CDR3 length equals 15 residues. Germline V gene lookup returns CDR1 MDHEN and CDR2 SYDVKM. V lost 4 bases and J lost 0; bases outside the gene matches: 1.

This clone has a handful of counts. The chain is built from TRBV19 and TRBJ1-5, with 8 bases lining up with TRBD1. The CDR3 is 14 residues long. Per germline, CDR1 LNHDA and CDR2 SQIVND (reference sequence). V shed 4 bases and J 9 bases; nucleotides not matched to a gene: 8. The CDR3 DNA is TGTGCCAGTAGTAGTAGCAGGGGGCGCCGGCCCCAGCATTTT. It yields the protein CASSSSRGRRPQHF. Filled out from reference TRBV19 and TRBJ1-5, the complete variable domain reads DGGITQSPKYLFRKEGQNVTLSCEQNLNHDAMYWYRQDPGQGLRLIYYSQIVNDFQKGDIAEGYSVSREKKESFPLTVTSAQKNPTAFYLCASSSSRGRRPQHFGDGTRLSIL.

The genes are TRBV19 and TRBJ1-1; the D gene is possibly TRBD1 (6 bases). V was pared by 9 bases and J by 3 bases, with 14 bases between. Germline-derived CDR1 and CDR2 are LNHDA and SQIVND (reference sequence). The CDR3 spans 13 residues. CDR3 nucleotide sequence: TGTGCCAGCGCCACAACAGGGTACACTGAAGCTTTCTTT. Residues: CASATTGYTEAFF.

This rearrangement joins TRBV18 to TRBJ1-5; D gene ambiguous. CDR1 and CDR2 (germline): KGHSH, LQKENI. The CDR3 has 15 residues. Trimming stripped 1 base from V and 2 bases from J, with 9 bases between. The CDR3 region has the DNA TGTGCCAGCTCACCACGTTCCGGGGGCAATCAGCCCCAGCATTTT. Its protein is CASSPRSGGNQPQHF.

A single count supports this clone. The DNA for the CDR3 is TGTGCCACCAGCAGAGTATCTAACACCGGGGAGCTGTTTTTT. The encoded protein is CATSRVSNTGELFF. The V gene is TRBV15, the J gene TRBJ2-2, with D uncertain. The V end was cut by 1 base, the J end by 2 bases, with 5 bases between. In germline, CDR1 is LNHNV, CDR2 YYDKDF (reference sequence). The CDR3 length is 14 residues.

The chain recombines TRBV7-8 with TRBJ2-3; D is ambiguous. Per the germline V gene, CDR1 is SGHVS and CDR2 is FQNEAQ. Trimming removed 1 base from V and 1 base from J, with 9 bases in between. The CDR3 has 15 residues. The CDR3 coding sequence is TGTGCCAGCAGCTTAGTATTACGGGGCACAGATACGCAGTATTTT. Its protein is CASSLVLRGTDTQYF.

This chain joins TRBV5-1 and TRBJ2-7; possible D gene TRBD1, 6 bases. CDR3 size: 15 residues. Germline CDR1 and CDR2: SGHRS and YFSETQ. V gave up 4 bases and J gave up 0 bases, with 14 bases separating them. The CDR3 bases are TGCGCCAGCAGCCCGAGGACAGCTAGCTCCTACGAGCAGTACTTC. This encodes CASSPRTASSYEQYF.

The V call is TRBV9, the J call TRBJ1-2; perhaps TRBD1 as D (5 bases). Germline CDR1 is SGDLS and CDR2 is YYNGEE. The CDR3 is made up of 15 amino acids. Trimming took off 0 bases at V and 5 bases at J, with 14 bases between the two ends. The CDR3 sequence is CASSVATRTNYGYTF. In DNA, the CDR3 is TGTGCCAGCAGCGTAGCTACCAGGACAAATTATGGCTACACCTTC.

V is TRBV7-6 and J is TRBJ1-1; the D gene is possibly TRBD1 (6 bases). The V gene lost 5 bases and the J gene lost 3 bases, with 13 bases spanning the gap. Germline assignment: CDR1 SGHVS and CDR2 FNYEAQ. The CDR3 runs 14 residues. The CDR3 here is CASSRGHPDTEAFF. DNA for the CDR3: TGTGCCAGCAGCCGGGGACACCCGGACACTGAAGCTTTCTTT.

In its sample, this clone was seen once. The J gene is TRBJ2-2, the V gene TRBV6-1; TRBD1 might be the D (5 bases). Per the germline V gene, CDR1 is MNHNS and CDR2 is SASEGT. The CDR3 loop spans 16 amino acids. Trimming cost V 1 base and J 0 bases, with 9 bases left between them. CDR3 amino acids: CASSEGTGPNTGELFF. The CDR3 coding sequence is TGTGCCAGCAGTGAAGGAACAGGCCCGAACACCGGGGAGCTGTTTTTT.

This chain connects TRBV7-2 to TRBJ2-3, with no clear D. CDR3 length: 12 residues. V dropped 1 base and J dropped 11 bases, with 10 bases sitting between them. Germline V lookup: CDR1 SGHTA, CDR2 FQGNSA. The CDR3 is CASSLDRLRQYF. CDR3 nucleotide sequence: TGTGCCAGCAGCTTAGACCGTCTAAGGCAGTATTTT.

The chain carries TRBV7-3 and TRBJ2-1, with a possible D match to TRBD2 (6 bases). CDR1 is SGHTA and CDR2 is FQGTGA in the germline V gene. The CDR3 runs 14 residues. The V gene lost 2 bases and the J gene lost 8 bases, with 13 bases spanning the gap. The CDR3 region has the DNA TGTGCCAGCAGCTTAGGGATGCGGGGCCATGAGCAGTTCTTC. This codes for CASSLGMRGHEQFF.

The J gene is TRBJ2-7, the V gene TRBV6-1; 8 bases line up with TRBD1. The V segment lost 2 bases and the J segment 2 bases; nucleotides outside the gene matches: 5. The CDR3 runs to 15 residues. Germline assignment: CDR1 MNHNS and CDR2 SASEGT. The CDR3 is CASSEQTGGTYEQYF. The CDR3 DNA reads TGTGCCAGCAGTGAACAAACAGGGGGAACCTACGAGCAGTACTTC.

Written as DNA, the CDR3 is TGTGCCTGGACTAGCGGGGGGTTGCGGGAGACCCAGTACTTC. Amino acid sequence: CAWTSGGLRETQYF. The genes are TRBV30 and TRBJ2-5, with TRBD2 matching over 11 bases. Germline lookup yields CDR1 GTSNPN and CDR2 SVGIG (reference sequence). The CDR3 is 14 residues long. V gave up 4 bases and J gave up 5 bases; unmatched junction bases: 6. Filled out from reference TRBV30 and TRBJ2-5, the complete variable domain reads SQTIHQWPATLVQPVGSPLSLECTVEGTSNPNLYWYRQAAGRGLQLLFYSVGIGQISSEVPQNLSASRPQDRQFILSSKKLLLSDSGFYLCAWTSGGLRETQYFGPGTRLLVL.

The chain recombines TRBV6-5 with TRBJ2-1, with unresolved D. The CDR3 covers 13 residues. Germline assignment: CDR1 MNHEY and CDR2 SVGAGI. V was pared by 0 bases and J by 7 bases, with 7 bases between. This chain's CDR3 is CASSYSSGNEQFF. The CDR3, as DNA: TGTGCCAGCAGTTACTCTTCAGGAAATGAGCAGTTCTTC.

This clone came up a few times. The J gene is TRBJ2-7, the V gene TRBV5-1; D not certain. The CDR3 contains 13 residues. V lost 5 bases to trimming and J lost 6 bases, with 15 bases between them. CDR1 is SGHRS and CDR2 is YFSETQ in the germline V gene. CDR3 DNA: TGCGCCAGCAGACTTGGTTCAGCAGGCGAGCAGTACTTC. It specifies CASRLGSAGEQYF.